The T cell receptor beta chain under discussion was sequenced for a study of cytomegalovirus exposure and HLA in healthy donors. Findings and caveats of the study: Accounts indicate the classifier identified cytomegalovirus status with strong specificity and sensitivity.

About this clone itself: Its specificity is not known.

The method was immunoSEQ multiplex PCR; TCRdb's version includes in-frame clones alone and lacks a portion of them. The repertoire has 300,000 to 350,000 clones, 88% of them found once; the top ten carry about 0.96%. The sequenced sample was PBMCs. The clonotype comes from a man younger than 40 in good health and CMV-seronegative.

CDR3: CASSFRGRNQPQHF. The CDR3 bases are TGTGCCAGCAGTTTCAGGGGGCGCAATCAGCCCCAGCATTTT. The chain links TRBV27 to TRBJ1-5; 8 positions agree with TRBD1. CDR3 size: 14 residues. The V gene's germline CDR1 is MNHEY and CDR2 SMNVEV (reference sequence). V lost 3 bases, J lost 2 bases, and 0 bases stayed unmatched.